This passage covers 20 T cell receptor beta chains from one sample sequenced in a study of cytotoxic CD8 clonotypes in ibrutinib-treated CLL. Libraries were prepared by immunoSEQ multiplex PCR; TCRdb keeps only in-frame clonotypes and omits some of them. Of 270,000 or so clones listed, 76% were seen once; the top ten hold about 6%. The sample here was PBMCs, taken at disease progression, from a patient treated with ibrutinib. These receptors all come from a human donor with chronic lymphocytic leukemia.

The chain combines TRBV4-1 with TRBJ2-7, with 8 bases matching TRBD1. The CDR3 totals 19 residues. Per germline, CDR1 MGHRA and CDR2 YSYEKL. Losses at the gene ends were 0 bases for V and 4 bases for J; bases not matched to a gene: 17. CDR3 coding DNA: TGCGCCAGCAGCCAAGATGCTGGATCACTCAGGGGGCAAAGATACGAGCAGTACTTC. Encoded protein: CASSQDAGSLRGQRYEQYF.

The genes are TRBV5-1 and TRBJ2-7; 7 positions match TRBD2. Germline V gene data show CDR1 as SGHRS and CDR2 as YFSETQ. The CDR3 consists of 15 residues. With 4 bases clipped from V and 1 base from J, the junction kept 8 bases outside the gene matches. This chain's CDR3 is CASSPGTKRSYEQYF. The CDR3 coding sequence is TGCGCCAGCAGCCCAGGGACTAAAAGGTCCTACGAGCAGTACTTC. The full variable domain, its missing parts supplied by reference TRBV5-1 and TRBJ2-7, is KAGVTQTPRYLIKTRGQQVTLSCSPISGHRSVSWYQQTPGQGLQFLFEYFSETQRNKGNFPGRFSGRQFSNSRSEMNVSTLELGDSALYLCASSPGTKRSYEQYFGPGTRLTVT.

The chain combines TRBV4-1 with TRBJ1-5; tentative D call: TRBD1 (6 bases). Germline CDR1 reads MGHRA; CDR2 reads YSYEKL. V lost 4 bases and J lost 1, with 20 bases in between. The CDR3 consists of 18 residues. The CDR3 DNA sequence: TGCGCCAGCAGCCTAAAGAGAGGTAGGGGGATAAGCAATCAGCCCCAGCATTTT. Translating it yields CASSLKRGRGISNQPQHF.

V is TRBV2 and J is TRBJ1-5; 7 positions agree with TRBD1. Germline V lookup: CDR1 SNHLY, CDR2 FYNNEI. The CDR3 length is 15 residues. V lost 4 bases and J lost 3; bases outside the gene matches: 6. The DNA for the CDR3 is TGTGCCAGCAGTGTCAGGGGGACCCCCAATCAGCCCCAGCATTTT. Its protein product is CASSVRGTPNQPQHF. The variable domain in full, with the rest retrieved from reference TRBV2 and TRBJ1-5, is EPEVTQTPSHQVTQMGQEVILRCVPISNHLYFYWYRQILGQKVEFLVSFYNNEISEKSEIFDDQFSVERPDGSNFTLKIRSTKLEDSAMYFCASSVRGTPNQPQHFGDGTRLSIL.

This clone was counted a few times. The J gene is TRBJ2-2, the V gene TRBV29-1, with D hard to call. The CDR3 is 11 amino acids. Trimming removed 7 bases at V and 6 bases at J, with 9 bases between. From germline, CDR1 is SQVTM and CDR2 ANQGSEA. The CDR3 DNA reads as TGCAGCGCCTTTATCGCCGGGGAGCTGTTTTTT. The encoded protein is CSAFIAGELFF.

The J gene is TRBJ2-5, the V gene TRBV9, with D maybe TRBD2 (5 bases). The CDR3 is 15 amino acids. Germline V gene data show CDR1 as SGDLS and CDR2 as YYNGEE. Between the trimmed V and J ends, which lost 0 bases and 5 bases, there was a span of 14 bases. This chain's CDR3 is CASSVGGEVGETQYF. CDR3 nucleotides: TGTGCCAGCAGCGTAGGGGGAGAGGTTGGGGAGACCCAGTACTTC.

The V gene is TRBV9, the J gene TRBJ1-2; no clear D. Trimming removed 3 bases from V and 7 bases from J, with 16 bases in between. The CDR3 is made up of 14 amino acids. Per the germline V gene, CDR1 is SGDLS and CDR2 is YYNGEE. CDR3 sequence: CASSAGAAWAGYTF. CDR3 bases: TGTGCCAGCAGCGCGGGCGCGGCCTGGGCTGGCTACACCTTC.

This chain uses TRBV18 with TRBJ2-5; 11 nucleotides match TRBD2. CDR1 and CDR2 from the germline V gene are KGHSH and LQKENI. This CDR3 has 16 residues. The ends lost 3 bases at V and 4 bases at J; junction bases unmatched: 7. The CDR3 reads CASSPPRLAGPETQYF. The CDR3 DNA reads TGTGCCAGCTCACCTCCCCGACTAGCGGGACCAGAGACCCAGTACTTC.

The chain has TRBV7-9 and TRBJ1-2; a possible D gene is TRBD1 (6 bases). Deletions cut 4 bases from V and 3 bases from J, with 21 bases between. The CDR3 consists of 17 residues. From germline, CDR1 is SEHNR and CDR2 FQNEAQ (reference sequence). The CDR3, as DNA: TGTGCCAGCAGCTGGGGCAGGGGAAGTTTCCAGGACTATGGCTACACCTTC. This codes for CASSWGRGSFQDYGYTF.

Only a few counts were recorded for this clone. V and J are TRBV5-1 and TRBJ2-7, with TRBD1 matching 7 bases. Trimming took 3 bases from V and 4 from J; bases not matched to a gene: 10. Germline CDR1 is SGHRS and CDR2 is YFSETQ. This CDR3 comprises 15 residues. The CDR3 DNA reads TGCGCCAGCAGCTGGGCGCCGACAGGGTCTTACGAGCAGTACTTC. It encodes CASSWAPTGSYEQYF.

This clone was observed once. The CDR3 here is CASSVAGVGSDTQYF. The CDR3 DNA reads as TGTGCCAGCAGTGTAGCGGGAGTGGGCTCAGATACGCAGTATTTT. The rearrangement joins TRBV2 to TRBJ2-3; 9 positions match TRBD2. Losses at the gene ends were 4 bases for V and 4 bases for J; bases not matched to a gene: 6. Germline CDR1 and CDR2: SNHLY and FYNNEI. The CDR3 runs to 15 residues.

CDR3 in amino acids: CASSVVESSYNEQFF. In DNA, the CDR3 is TGTGCCAGCAGCGTAGTAGAAAGCTCCTACAATGAGCAGTTCTTC. The rearrangement joins TRBV9 to TRBJ2-1; D gene unclear. The CDR3 extends over 15 amino acids. V was clipped by 0 bases and J by 0 bases, with 7 bases between them. CDR1 and CDR2 from the germline V gene are SGDLS and YYNGEE.

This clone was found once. The CDR3 here is CASSPRSPRSDTQYF. The CDR3 DNA sequence: TGTGCCAGCAGCCCCCGTAGCCCACGGAGCGATACGCAGTATTTT. This chain links TRBV11-2 with TRBJ2-3; no definite D call. Germline CDR1 reads SGHAT; CDR2 reads FQNNGV. V dropped 5 bases and J dropped 6 bases, with 18 bases sitting between them. The CDR3 is 15 residues long.

The CDR3 bases are TGTGCCAGCAGCGTAGAGGGCAGGGGGCAAGGCTACACCTTC. Translating gives CASSVEGRGQGYTF. The V call is TRBV9, the J call TRBJ1-2; TRBD1 agrees at 8 bases. The CDR3 is 14 amino acids. Germline trimming cut 0 bases from V and 8 bases from J; bases unmatched to any gene: 6. Germline CDR1 SGDLS, CDR2 YYNGEE. Drawing the rest from reference TRBV9 and TRBJ1-2, the complete variable domain is DSGVTQTPKHLITATGQRVTLRCSPRSGDLSVYWYQQSLDQGLQFLIQYYNGEERAKGNILERFSAQQFPDLHSELNLSSLELGDSALYFCASSVEGRGQGYTFGSGTRLTVV.

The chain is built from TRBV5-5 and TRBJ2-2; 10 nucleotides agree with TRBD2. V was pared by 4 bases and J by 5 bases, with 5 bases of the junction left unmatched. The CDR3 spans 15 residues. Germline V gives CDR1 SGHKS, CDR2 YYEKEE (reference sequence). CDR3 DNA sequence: TGTGCCAGCAGCACCCTAGCGGGAGTGACCGGGGAGCTGTTTTTT. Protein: CASSTLAGVTGELFF.

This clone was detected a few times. The CDR3 nucleotides are TGTGCCAGCAGGTCGCGACAGGGGAGAGTCTATGGCTACACCTTC. Translated: CASRSRQGRVYGYTF. The rearrangement uses TRBV6-6 and TRBJ1-2; TRBD1 aligns across 8 bases. V dropped 6 bases and J dropped 4; count of bases not matched to a gene: 10. The CDR3 consists of 15 residues. Germline CDR1 and CDR2: MNHNY and SVGAGI (reference sequence).

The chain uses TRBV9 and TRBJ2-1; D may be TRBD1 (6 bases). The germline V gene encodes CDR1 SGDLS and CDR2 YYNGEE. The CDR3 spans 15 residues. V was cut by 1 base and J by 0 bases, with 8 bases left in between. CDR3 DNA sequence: TGTGCCAGCAGCGTAAAAGGGGGCTCCTACAATGAGCAGTTCTTC. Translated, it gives CASSVKGGSYNEQFF.

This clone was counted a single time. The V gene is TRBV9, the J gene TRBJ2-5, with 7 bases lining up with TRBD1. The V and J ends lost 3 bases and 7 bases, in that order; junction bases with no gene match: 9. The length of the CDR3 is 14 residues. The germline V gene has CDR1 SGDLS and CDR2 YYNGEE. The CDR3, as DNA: TGTGCCAGCAGCGCCTCGACAGGGACCGGGACCCAGTACTTC. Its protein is CASSASTGTGTQYF. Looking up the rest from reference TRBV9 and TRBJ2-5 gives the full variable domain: DSGVTQTPKHLITATGQRVTLRCSPRSGDLSVYWYQQSLDQGLQFLIQYYNGEERAKGNILERFSAQQFPDLHSELNLSSLELGDSALYFCASSASTGTGTQYFGPGTRLLVL.

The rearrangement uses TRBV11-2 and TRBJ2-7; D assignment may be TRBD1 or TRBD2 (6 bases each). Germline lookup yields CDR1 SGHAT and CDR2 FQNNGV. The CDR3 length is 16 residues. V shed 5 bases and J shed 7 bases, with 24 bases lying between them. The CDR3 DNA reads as TGTGCCAGCAGCCCACGACCGGGACTCCTCAGGGGAGAGCAGTACTTC. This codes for CASSPRPGLLRGEQYF.

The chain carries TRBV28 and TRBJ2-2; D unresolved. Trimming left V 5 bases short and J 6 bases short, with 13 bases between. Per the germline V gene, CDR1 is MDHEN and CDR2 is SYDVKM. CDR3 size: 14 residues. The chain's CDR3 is CASSPSRLPGELFF. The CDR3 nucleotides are TGTGCCAGCAGTCCATCGAGATTACCCGGGGAGCTGTTTTTT.